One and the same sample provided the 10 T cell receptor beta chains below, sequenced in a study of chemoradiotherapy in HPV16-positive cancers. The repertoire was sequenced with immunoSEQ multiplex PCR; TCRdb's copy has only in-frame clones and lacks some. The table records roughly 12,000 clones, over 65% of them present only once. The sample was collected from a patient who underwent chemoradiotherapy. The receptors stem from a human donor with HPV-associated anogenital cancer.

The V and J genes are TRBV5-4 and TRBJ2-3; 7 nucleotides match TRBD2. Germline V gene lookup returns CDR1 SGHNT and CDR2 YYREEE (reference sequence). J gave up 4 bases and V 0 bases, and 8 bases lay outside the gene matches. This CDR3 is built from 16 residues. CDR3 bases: TGTGCCAGCAGCTTGGCCAGCGGGGAGGGCCCAGATACGCAGTATTTT. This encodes CASSLASGEGPDTQYF.

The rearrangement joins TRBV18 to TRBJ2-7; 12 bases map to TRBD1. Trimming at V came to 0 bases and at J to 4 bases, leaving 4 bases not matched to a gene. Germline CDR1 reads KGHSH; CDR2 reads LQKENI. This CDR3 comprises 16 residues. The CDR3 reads CASSPPLGQGAYEQYF. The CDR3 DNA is TGTGCCAGCTCACCACCTTTGGGACAGGGGGCTTACGAGCAGTACTTC.

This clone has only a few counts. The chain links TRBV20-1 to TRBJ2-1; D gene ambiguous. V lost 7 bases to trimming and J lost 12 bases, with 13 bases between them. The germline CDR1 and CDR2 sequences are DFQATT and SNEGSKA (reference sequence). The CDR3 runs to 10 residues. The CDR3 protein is CSVQPGAQFF. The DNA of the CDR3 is TGCAGTGTCCAGCCGGGCGCGCAGTTCTTC.

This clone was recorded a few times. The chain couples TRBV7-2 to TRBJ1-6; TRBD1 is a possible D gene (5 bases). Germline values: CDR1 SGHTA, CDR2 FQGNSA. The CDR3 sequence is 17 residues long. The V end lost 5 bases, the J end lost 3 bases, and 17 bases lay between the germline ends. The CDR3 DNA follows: TGTGCCAGCAGCCTCCGGCTCGGGGCCCACTATAATTCACCCCTCCACTTT. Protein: CASSLRLGAHYNSPLHF.

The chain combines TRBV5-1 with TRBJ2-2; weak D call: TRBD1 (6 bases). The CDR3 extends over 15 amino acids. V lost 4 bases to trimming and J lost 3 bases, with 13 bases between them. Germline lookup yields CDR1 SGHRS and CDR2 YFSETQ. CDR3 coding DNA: TGCGCCAGCAGCGCCGGGACACATGACACCGGGGAGCTGTTTTTT. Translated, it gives CASSAGTHDTGELFF.

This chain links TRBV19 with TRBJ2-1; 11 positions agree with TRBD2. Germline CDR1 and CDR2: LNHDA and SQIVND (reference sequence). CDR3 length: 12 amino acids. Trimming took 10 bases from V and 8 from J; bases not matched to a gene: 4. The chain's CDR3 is CAIGLAGDEQFF. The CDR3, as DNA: TGTGCCATCGGACTAGCGGGCGATGAGCAGTTCTTC.

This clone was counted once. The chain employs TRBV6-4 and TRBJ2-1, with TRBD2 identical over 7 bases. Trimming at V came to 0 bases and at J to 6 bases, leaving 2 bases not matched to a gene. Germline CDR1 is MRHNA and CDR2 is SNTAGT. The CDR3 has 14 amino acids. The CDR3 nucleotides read TGTGCCAGCAGTGACTCGAGCGGGGTCAATGAGCAGTTCTTC. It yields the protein CASSDSSGVNEQFF.

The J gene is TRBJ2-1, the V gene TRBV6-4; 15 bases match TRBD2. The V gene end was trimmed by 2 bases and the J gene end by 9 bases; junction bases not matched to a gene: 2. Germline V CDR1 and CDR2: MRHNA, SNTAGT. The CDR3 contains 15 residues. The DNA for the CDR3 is TGTGCCAGCAGTGACGGACTAGCGGGGGGGTTTGAGCAGTTCTTC. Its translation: CASSDGLAGGFEQFF.

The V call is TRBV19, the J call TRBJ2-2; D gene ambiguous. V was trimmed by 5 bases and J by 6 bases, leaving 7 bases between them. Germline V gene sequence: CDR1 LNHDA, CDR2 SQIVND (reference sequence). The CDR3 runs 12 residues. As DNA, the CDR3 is TGTGCCAGTAGTGCAAACCCCGGGGAGCTGTTTTTT. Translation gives CASSANPGELFF.

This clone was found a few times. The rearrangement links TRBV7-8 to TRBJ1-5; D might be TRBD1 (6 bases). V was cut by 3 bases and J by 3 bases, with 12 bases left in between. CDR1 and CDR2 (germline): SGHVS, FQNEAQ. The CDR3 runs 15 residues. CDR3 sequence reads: CASSFQGGINQPQHF. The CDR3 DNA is TGTGCCAGCAGCTTTCAAGGGGGGATCAATCAGCCCCAGCATTTT.